The 17 T cell receptor beta chains given below trace back to one sample, sequenced in a study of regulatory T cells in long-lasting Graves disease. Time point specified: persistent/refractory GD, antithyroid drugs over 5 years with positive TRAb. Isolated PBMC RNA provided the starting material for the TCR library. Combining iRepertoire HTBI primers with Arm-PCR of CDR3 regions, the authors built TCR beta libraries. TCRdb re-analysed the multiplex PCR reads in MiXCR, keeping a single row per CDR3 protein. The repertoire holds about 340,000 distinct CDR3 sequences, around 19% seen once, with approximately 31% in the top ten. This sample comprised peripheral blood mononuclear cells (PBMCs), obtained when the disease was refractory, from a patient treated with antithyroid drugs. Source of these receptors: a female donor with Graves disease.

This clonotype was observed a few times. CDR3 amino acids: CAWSGSGVEKLFF. The CDR3 DNA follows: TGTGCCTGGAGTGGTTCAGGGGTTGAAAAACTGTTTTTT. This chain joins TRBV30 and TRBJ1-4, with D maybe TRBD1 (6 bases). The length of the CDR3 is 13 residues. The germline V gene encodes CDR1 GTSNPN and CDR2 SVGIG (reference sequence). Trimming took off 1 base at V and 7 bases at J, with 10 bases between the two ends.

This clonotype has a count of ten or more. The chain links TRBV30 to TRBJ1-6; D is perhaps TRBD1 (5 bases). Trimming took 0 bases from V and 6 from J, leaving 12 bases between them. Germline CDR1 is GTSNPN and CDR2 is SVGIG (reference sequence). The length of the CDR3 is 15 residues. The CDR3 DNA is TGTGCCTGGAGTGTACTTAGGACAAGTAATTCACCCCTCCACTTT. Protein sequence: CAWSVLRTSNSPLHF.

This clonotype was counted at least ten times. The V call is TRBV2, the J call TRBJ1-4, with D unresolved. Trimming removed 1 base at V and 7 bases at J, with 13 bases between. The CDR3 extends over 15 amino acids. Germline V gene sequence: CDR1 SNHLY, CDR2 FYNNEI. This chain's CDR3 is CASSEVLSGVEKLFF. CDR3 nucleotides: TGTGCCAGCAGTGAAGTGTTAAGTGGAGTTGAAAAACTGTTTTTT.

This clonotype was observed many times. V and J are TRBV29-1 and TRBJ2-5; no firm D call. The V end was cut by 4 bases, the J end by 7 bases, with 13 bases between. The CDR3 consists of 12 residues. Looked up from germline, CDR1 is SQVTM and CDR2 is ANQGSEA. CDR3 sequence reads: CSVGTVAMTQYF. For the CDR3, the DNA is TGCAGCGTTGGGACGGTCGCAATGACCCAGTACTTC.

This clonotype was observed at least ten times. J is TRBJ2-5 and V is TRBV18; TRBD1 agrees at 8 bases. There are 14 residues in the CDR3. Trimming removed 0 bases from V and 4 bases from J; junction bases left unmatched: 1. Germline V gene data show CDR1 as KGHSH and CDR2 as LQKENI. DNA of the CDR3: TGTGCCAGCTCACCACCGACAGGGGTAGAGACCCAGTACTTC. This codes for CASSPPTGVETQYF.

About this clonotype itself: A much larger clone differs by one base, so this may be a read error. This rearrangement joins TRBV19 to TRBJ1-1, with a possible D match to TRBD1 (5 bases). The CDR3 is 14 residues long. Germline V gene data show CDR1 as LNHDA and CDR2 as SQIVND (reference sequence). The germline V and J ends were trimmed by 10 bases and 5 bases, with 20 bases remaining between them. This CDR3 is CATVYGGVRTEAFF. The CDR3 DNA is TGTGCCACCGTGTACGGGGGAGTACGGACTGAAGCTTTCTTT.

The table lists this clonotype with a few counts. The CDR3 here is CASNLSGNEQFF. In nucleotides, the CDR3 is TGTGCCAGCAACCTCAGCGGGAATGAGCAGTTCTTC. The chain couples TRBV28 to TRBJ2-1; weak D call: TRBD2 (6 bases). Germline values: CDR1 MDHEN, CDR2 SYDVKM. The CDR3 length is 12 residues. Trimming stripped 7 bases from V and 7 bases from J, with 11 bases between.

Note on this clonotype: Given a much more abundant clone one base away, this may be a read error. This rearrangement joins TRBV7-9 to TRBJ1-1, with D perhaps matching TRBD1 (5 bases). This CDR3 contains 14 residues. Germline assignment: CDR1 SEHNR and CDR2 FQNEAQ (reference sequence). CDR3 sequence: CPSSLPGGNTEAFF. In DNA form, the CDR3 reads TGTCCCAGCAGCCTCCCCGGGGGGAACACTGAAGCTTTCTTT. Drawing the rest from reference TRBV7-9 and TRBJ1-1, the complete variable domain is DTGVSQNPRHKITKRGQNVTFRCDPISEHNRLYWYRQTLGQGPEFLTYFQNEAQLEKSRLLSDRFSAERPKGSFSTLEIQRTEQGDSAMYLCPSSLPGGNTEAFFGQGTRLTVV.

This clonotype was picked up many times. The chain joins TRBV6-5 to TRBJ2-5, with no clear D. The CDR3 is 15 amino acids. Trimming cost V 0 bases and J 2 bases, with 10 bases left between them. Germline V CDR1 and CDR2: MNHEY, SVGAGI. This CDR3 is CASSYSGSTQETQYF. For the CDR3, the DNA is TGTGCCAGCAGTTACTCTGGCAGTACACAAGAGACCCAGTACTTC.

The sample holds many counts of this clonotype. The V and J genes are TRBV7-2 and TRBJ1-1; D possibly corresponds to TRBD1 (6 bases). V dropped 1 base and J dropped 4 bases, with 10 bases sitting between them. Germline CDR1 SGHTA, CDR2 FQGNSA. The CDR3 runs to 14 residues. CDR3 bases: TGTGCCAGCAGCTTAGAGGGGGGCGTCACTGAAGCTTTCTTT. It yields the protein CASSLEGGVTEAFF.

In this sample, this clonotype turned up many times. The gene calls are TRBV12-3 or TRBV12-4 and TRBJ2-2; 13 nucleotides align to TRBD2. V dropped 6 bases and J dropped 0; count of bases not matched to a gene: 13. The CDR3 sequence is 20 residues long. CDR3 protein: CASRPSGTSGANSNTGELFF. CDR3 DNA: TGTGCCAGCAGACCCAGCGGGACTAGCGGGGCGAATTCGAACACCGGGGAGCTGTTTTTT.

This clonotype was seen only a few times. V and J are TRBV6-5 and TRBJ2-2; the match to TRBD1 covers 9 bases. Trimming cost V 4 bases and J 4 bases; bases outside gene matches: 4. This CDR3 has 15 amino acids. Germline CDR1 MNHEY, CDR2 SVGAGI. The CDR3 is CASSWGQGVTGELFF. Written as DNA, the CDR3 is TGTGCCAGCAGTTGGGGACAGGGAGTCACCGGGGAGCTGTTTTTT.

The chain is built from TRBV10-3 and TRBJ1-1; 7 positions agree with TRBD1. The CDR3 runs to 13 residues. The J segment lost 10 bases and the V segment lost 2 bases, leaving 7 bases of the junction unmatched. Germline V CDR1 and CDR2: ENHRY, SYGVKD. The CDR3 coding sequence is TGTGCCATCAGTGAGAGGACGACAGGGTTAGCTTTCTTT. This sequence encodes CAISERTTGLAFF.

Worth noting for this clonotype: A read error may explain this, as a much larger clone is one base away. V is TRBV12-3 or TRBV12-4 and J is TRBJ1-2, with 7 bases matching TRBD1. This CDR3 is built from 12 residues. DNA of the CDR3: TGTGCCAGCACCCGACAGGGACAAGGCTGCACCTTC. It is translated as CASTRQGQGCTF.

This clonotype came up many times. The chain joins TRBV11-2 to TRBJ2-5, with 11 nucleotides matching TRBD2. Germline CDR1 is SGHAT and CDR2 is FQNNGV. The CDR3 covers 14 residues. V dropped 6 bases and J dropped 7; count of bases not matched to a gene: 7. DNA of the CDR3: TGTGCCAGCAGTAAACTAGCGGGGGCAGGGACCCAGTACTTC. Amino acid sequence: CASSKLAGAGTQYF.

This clonotype was seen many times. This chain links TRBV6-1 with TRBJ1-1; 7 bases match TRBD1. CDR3 length: 14 residues. The germline V gene has CDR1 MNHNS and CDR2 SASEGT. V dropped 5 bases and J dropped 1; count of bases not matched to a gene: 4. Here the CDR3 DNA reads TGTGCCAGCAGTAAACGGACAGGGAACACTGAAGCTTTCTTT. It translates to CASSKRTGNTEAFF.

Points on this clonotype: Given a much more abundant clone one base away, this may be a read error. The chain carries TRBV6-1 and TRBJ1-2; D is ambiguous. CDR3 size: 15 residues. From germline, CDR1 is MNHNS and CDR2 SASEGT. Trimming shortened V by 4 bases and J by 2 bases, and 14 bases separated the two germline ends. CDR3 bases: TGTGCCAGCAGTGCGGTACTGGAAAGCAACTATGGCTACACCTTC. Protein sequence: CASSAVLESNYGYTF.